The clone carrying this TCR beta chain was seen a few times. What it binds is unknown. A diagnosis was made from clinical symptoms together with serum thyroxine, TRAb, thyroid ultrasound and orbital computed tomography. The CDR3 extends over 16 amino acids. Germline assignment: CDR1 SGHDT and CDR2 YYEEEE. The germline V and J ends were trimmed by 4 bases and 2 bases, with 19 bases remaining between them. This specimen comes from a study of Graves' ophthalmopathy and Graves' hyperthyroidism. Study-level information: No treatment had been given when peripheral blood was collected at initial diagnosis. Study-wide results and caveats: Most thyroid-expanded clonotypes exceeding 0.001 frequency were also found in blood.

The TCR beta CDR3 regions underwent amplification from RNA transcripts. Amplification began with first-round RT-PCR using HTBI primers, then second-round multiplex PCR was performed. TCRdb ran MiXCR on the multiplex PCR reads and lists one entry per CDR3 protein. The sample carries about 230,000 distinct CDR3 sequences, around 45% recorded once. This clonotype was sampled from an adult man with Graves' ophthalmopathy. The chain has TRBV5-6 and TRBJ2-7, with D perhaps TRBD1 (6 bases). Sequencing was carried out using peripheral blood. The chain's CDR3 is CASSSAGEPGTYEQYF. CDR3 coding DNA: TGTGCCAGCAGCAGCGCAGGGGAACCGGGCACCTACGAGCAGTACTTC.